The TCR beta chain described here comes from a study of cytomegalovirus exposure and HLA in healthy donors. Study conclusions and caveats: High specificity and sensitivity for cytomegalovirus status were reported for the classifier. A few CMV-associated chains were confirmed in vitro to be specific for CMV antigens.

Use of 60 Vbeta and 13 Jbeta primers characterized the PCR. Study processing details: There were about 80 million unique TCR beta chains by a later count, and 10 million to 12 million of them were shared. Sequenced by immunoSEQ multiplex PCR; TCRdb stores in-frame clones only, minus some. V and J calls and clone size are given by that table; D and trimming were obtained from the DNA. The sample contains 200,000 to 250,000 clones, 70% to 85% of which appear only once. A word on this clone: What it binds is unknown.

Sequencing input: PBMCs. The TCR comes from a man in his fifties or sixties in good health and CMV-seronegative.

Here the CDR3 DNA reads TGTGCCATCAGTGCATGGGAGGATAGAGAGACCCAGTACTTC. It specifies CAISAWEDRETQYF. V usage is TRBV10-3 and J usage is TRBJ2-5; a weak D match, TRBD2 (6 bases). The CDR3 length is 14 residues. V lost 4 bases and J lost 4, with 13 bases in between. Germline CDR1 reads ENHRY; CDR2 reads SYGVKD.